A selection of T cell receptor beta chains follows, all from one sample in a study of T cell responses to AZD1222 COVID-19 vaccine. Data came from immunoSEQ multiplex PCR; TCRdb stores just in-frame clones and leaves some out. This table holds roughly 120,000 clones, around nine tenths found once. Source: peripheral blood, taken 28 days after the second AZD1222 dose. These receptors were taken from an adult who received the AZD1222 COVID-19 vaccine. The CDR3 runs from the conserved cysteine through the conserved F or W. Each record gives: clone size, CDR3 length, D gene, J gene, V gene, CDR3 protein, CDR3 DNA. The D gene is left open where the match is weak. Not every row has a clone size; where given, it reads once, few, many or a size class.

>.|15|.|TRBJ2-7|TRBV4-2
CASSQTLGLNYEQYF
TGTGCCAGCAGCCAAACCCTGGGACTGAACTACGAGCAGTACTTC
>.|15|TRBD2|TRBJ2-5|TRBV7-2
CASSPTSGRAETQYF
TGTGCCAGCAGCCCGACTAGCGGGAGGGCCGAGACCCAGTACTTC
>.|14|.|TRBJ2-3|TRBV29-1
CSVEPDGRANTQYF
TGCAGCGTTGAACCCGATGGCAGGGCCAATACGCAGTATTTT
>.|13|.|TRBJ2-1|TRBV9
CASSVWGSGEQFF
TGTGCCAGCAGCGTCTGGGGGAGTGGTGAGCAGTTCTTC
>.|13|.|TRBJ1-5|TRBV6-5
CASSRSGVQPQHF
TGTGCCAGCAGTCGTTCAGGGGTTCAGCCCCAGCATTTT
>.|19|TRBD1|TRBJ1-1|TRBV15
CATSRDLHLQGAVFTEAFF
TGTGCCACCAGCAGAGATCTTCACCTCCAGGGGGCAGTGTTCACTGAAGCTTTCTTT
>.|15|.|TRBJ2-5|TRBV5-1
CASSSPGAEGETQYF
TGCGCCAGCAGCTCCCCTGGGGCGGAAGGAGAGACCCAGTACTTC
>.|16|TRBD2|TRBJ2-5|TRBV30
CAWRERGGSDQETQYF
TGTGCCTGGAGGGAACGGGGGGGCTCCGATCAAGAGACCCAGTACTTC
>.|13|.|TRBJ1-2|TRBV20-1
CSASGGRAHGYTF
TGCAGTGCTAGTGGTGGGAGGGCTCATGGCTACACCTTC
>once|13|.|TRBJ2-7|TRBV7-9
CASSLEPGHEQYF
TGTGCCAGCAGCTTAGAACCGGGGCACGAGCAGTACTTC
>.|19|TRBD2|TRBJ2-1|TRBV6-1
CASSAGTSGRALSYNEQFF
TGTGCCAGCAGTGCCGGGACTAGCGGGAGGGCCCTTTCCTACAATGAGCAGTTCTTC
>.|14|.|TRBJ2-7|TRBV5-1
CASSQESTSYEQYF
TGCGCCAGCAGCCAGGAGTCGACCTCCTACGAGCAGTACTTC
>.|15|.|TRBJ1-1|TRBV21-1
CASSGRPEVNTEAFF
TGTGCCAGCAGCGGACGACCAGAGGTGAACACTGAAGCTTTCTTT
>.|11|.|TRBJ1-1|TRBV20-1
CSGGMNTEAFF
TGCAGTGGAGGTATGAACACTGAAGCTTTCTTT
>.|16|TRBD2|TRBJ2-1|TRBV3-1/TRBV3-2
CASSLGTSGSGGEQFF
TGTGCCAGCAGCCTCGGGACTAGCGGGAGTGGGGGTGAGCAGTTCTTC
>.|10|.|TRBJ2-1|TRBV29-1
CSVDPVEQFF
TGCAGCGTTGACCCGGTTGAGCAGTTCTTC
>few|13|.|TRBJ1-1|TRBV27
CASSFGLVSEAFF
TGTGCCAGCAGTTTCGGACTGGTGAGTGAAGCTTTCTTT
>.|12|.|TRBJ2-5|TRBV18
CASSPSTETQYF
TGTGCCAGCTCCCCCTCCACGGAGACCCAGTACTTC
>.|15|TRBD2|TRBJ2-3|TRBV6-2/TRBV6-3
CASSYWTSSTDTQYF
TGTGCCAGCAGTTACTGGACTAGCAGCACAGATACGCAGTATTTT
>.|14|TRBD1|TRBJ2-7|TRBV6-5
CATSTDRASYEQYF
TGTGCCACCTCAACCGACAGGGCCTCCTACGAGCAGTACTTC
>.|15|TRBD2|TRBJ2-3|TRBV5-1
CASRGSAGVTDTQYF
TGCGCCAGCAGGGGGTCGGCGGGGGTAACAGATACGCAGTATTTT
>.|13|.|TRBJ1-2|TRBV5-4
CASSLGGRSGYTF
TGTGCCAGCAGCCTCGGGGGCCGTAGTGGCTACACCTTC
>.|14|.|TRBJ1-5|TRBV3-1/TRBV3-2
CASSQASRDQPQHF
TGTGCCAGCAGCCAAGCCTCCCGGGATCAGCCCCAGCATTTT
>.|15|TRBD1|TRBJ2-5|TRBV5-1
CASSSGTGVTETQYF
TGCGCCAGCAGCTCCGGAACAGGGGTCACAGAGACCCAGTACTTC
>.|14|.|TRBJ1-3|TRBV7-8
CASSLAGFGNTIYF
TGTGCCAGCAGCTTAGCAGGGTTTGGAAACACCATATATTTT
>.|15|.|TRBJ1-5|TRBV19
CASRGIESGNQPQHF
TGTGCCAGTCGAGGGATTGAGAGCGGCAATCAGCCCCAGCATTTT
>.|14|.|TRBJ1-1|TRBV11-3
CASSQTAGNTEAFF
TGTGCCAGCAGCCAAACCGCGGGGAACACTGAAGCTTTCTTT
>.|11|.|TRBJ2-1|TRBV28
CASSYTDEQFF
TGTGCCAGCAGTTACACCGATGAGCAGTTCTTC
>.|15|TRBD1|TRBJ1-4|TRBV6-5
CASSDRGSTNEKLFF
TGTGCCAGCAGCGACAGGGGCTCGACTAATGAAAAACTGTTTTTT
>.|14|TRBD1|TRBJ2-7|TRBV19
CASGPGTGFYEQYF
TGTGCCAGTGGGCCCGGGACAGGGTTTTACGAGCAGTACTTC
>.|19|.|TRBJ2-2|TRBV7-2
CASSFHRGGGFGVRGELFF
TGTGCCAGCAGCTTTCATCGGGGAGGGGGTTTCGGCGTTCGCGGGGAGCTGTTTTTT
>.|13|TRBD2|TRBJ2-1|TRBV9
CASSGTSFYEQFF
TGTGCCAGCAGCGGGACTAGTTTCTATGAGCAGTTCTTC
>.|12|.|TRBJ1-1|TRBV3-1/TRBV3-2
CASSQGRTEAFF
TGTGCCAGCAGCCAAGGTCGTACAGAAGCTTTCTTT
>.|14|TRBD2|TRBJ2-7|TRBV5-1
CASTSSGRHYEQYF
TGCGCCAGCACAAGTAGCGGGAGGCACTACGAGCAGTACTTC
>.|17|TRBD1|TRBJ1-6|TRBV4-1
CASSLTSGQGSNSPLHF
TGCGCCAGCAGCCTCACAAGCGGACAGGGTAGTAATTCACCCCTCCACTTT
>.|14|.|TRBJ1-2|TRBV28
CASRAEGGANGYTF
TGTGCCAGCAGAGCCGAGGGAGGGGCGAACGGCTACACCTTC
>.|16|.|TRBJ2-5|TRBV18
CASSPLVQATQETQYF
TGTGCCAGCTCACCACTGGTTCAGGCGACACAAGAGACCCAGTACTTC
>.|16|.|TRBJ2-3|TRBV10-1
CASSEWQGGRTDTQYF
TGCGCCAGCAGTGAGTGGCAGGGTGGGCGCACAGATACGCAGTATTTT
>.|16|TRBD2|TRBJ2-1|TRBV27
CASSWGGRVSYNEQFF
TGTGCCAGCAGCTGGGGCGGGAGGGTGTCCTACAATGAGCAGTTCTTC
>once|12|.|TRBJ2-7|TRBV30
CAWSPTSNEQYF
TGTGCCTGGAGTCCGACTAGTAACGAGCAGTACTTC
>.|13|.|TRBJ2-1|TRBV7-8
CASSHPSYNEQFF
TGTGCCAGCAGCCACCCCTCCTACAATGAGCAGTTCTTC
>.|16|TRBD2|TRBJ2-3|TRBV13
CASSLRLAGVVDTQYF
TGTGCCAGCAGCCTAAGACTAGCGGGAGTGGTTGATACGCAGTATTTT
>.|14|.|TRBJ1-1|TRBV9
CASSKNRVNTEAFF
TGTGCCAGCAGCAAAAACAGGGTGAACACTGAAGCTTTCTTT
>.|12|TRBD1|TRBJ2-7|TRBV2
CATFYRGGEQYF
TGTGCCACCTTTTACAGGGGTGGCGAGCAGTACTTC
>.|14|TRBD1|TRBJ1-2|TRBV30
CAFQSGQGAYGYTF
TGTGCCTTTCAAAGTGGACAGGGGGCTTATGGCTACACCTTC
>once|13|.|TRBJ2-1|TRBV5-4
CASRLADDNEQFF
TGTGCCAGCAGGCTAGCCGACGACAATGAGCAGTTCTTC
>.|15|TRBD1|TRBJ1-5|TRBV5-1
CASSLAGQGGQPQHF
TGCGCCAGCAGCTTGGCAGGACAGGGAGGCCAGCCCCAGCATTTT
>.|15|.|TRBJ1-2|TRBV27
CASSPGRDKRGGYTF
TGTGCCAGCAGTCCTGGACGGGACAAGCGGGGGGGCTACACCTTC
>.|15|.|TRBJ1-1|TRBV5-1
CASMPLGAMNTEAFF
TGCGCCAGCATGCCGCTAGGGGCTATGAACACTGAAGCTTTCTTT
>.|13|TRBD1|TRBJ1-1|TRBV27
CASGRSGGTEAFF
TGTGCCAGCGGCCGCTCAGGGGGGACTGAAGCTTTCTTT
>.|13|.|TRBJ2-7|TRBV28
CASSLRGEYEQYF
TGTGCCAGCAGCCTGAGGGGTGAGTACGAGCAGTACTTC
>.|15|TRBD2|TRBJ2-1|TRBV5-6
CASSFALAGYNEQFF
TGTGCCAGCAGCTTTGCGTTAGCGGGATACAATGAGCAGTTCTTC
>.|13|.|TRBJ1-2|TRBV19
CASESTGYYGYTF
TGTGCCAGCGAATCTACAGGGTACTATGGCTACACCTTC
>.|16|TRBD2|TRBJ2-1|TRBV5-8
CASSLGGLAGEGEQFF
TGTGCCAGCAGCTTGGGAGGACTAGCGGGAGAAGGGGAGCAGTTCTTC
>.|12|.|TRBJ1-4|TRBV28
CASTGTNEKLFF
TGTGCCAGCACGGGAACTAATGAAAAACTGTTTTTT
>.|14|.|TRBJ1-5|TRBV7-8
CASSPLWGDQPQHF
TGTGCCAGCAGCCCCCTTTGGGGGGATCAGCCCCAGCATTTT
>once|14|.|TRBJ1-6|TRBV3-1/TRBV3-2
CASSQVHSKAPLHF
TGTGCCAGCAGCCAAGTCCACTCAAAGGCACCCCTCCACTTT
>.|13|TRBD2|TRBJ2-1|TRBV6-5
CASRREGYNEQFF
TGTGCCAGCAGGCGGGAGGGGTACAATGAGCAGTTCTTC